This T cell receptor beta chain originates from a study of cytomegalovirus exposure and HLA in healthy donors. PCR amplification relied on 60 Vbeta primers (plus 13 Jbeta primers). Profiled with immunoSEQ multiplex PCR; TCRdb holds only in-frame clones, not every one. The data hold about 90,000 clones, with over 55% observed a single time. The CDR3 extends over 16 amino acids. Trimming removed 5 bases from V and 0 bases from J; junction bases left unmatched: 6. The germline gives CDR1 SNHLY, CDR2 FYNNEI. Details on this clone: Its antigen is undetermined.

Overall study findings and caveats: Researchers reported from a later analysis that most CMV-associated TCR beta chains appeared HLA-restricted. For presence/absence analyses, sequencing depth was assumed to be roughly uniform across donors. As was reported, the HLA-A and HLA-B alleles of most subjects were accurately predicted from TCR beta sequences.

The J gene is TRBJ2-1, the V gene TRBV2; 8 bases are a match to TRBD1. Sample: PBMCs. This TCR derives from a woman aged 45 to 65 in good health and CMV-seropositive. The CDR3 spells CASSKGQESSYNEQFF. The CDR3 DNA is TGTGCCAGCAGTAAGGGACAGGAGAGCTCCTACAATGAGCAGTTCTTC.